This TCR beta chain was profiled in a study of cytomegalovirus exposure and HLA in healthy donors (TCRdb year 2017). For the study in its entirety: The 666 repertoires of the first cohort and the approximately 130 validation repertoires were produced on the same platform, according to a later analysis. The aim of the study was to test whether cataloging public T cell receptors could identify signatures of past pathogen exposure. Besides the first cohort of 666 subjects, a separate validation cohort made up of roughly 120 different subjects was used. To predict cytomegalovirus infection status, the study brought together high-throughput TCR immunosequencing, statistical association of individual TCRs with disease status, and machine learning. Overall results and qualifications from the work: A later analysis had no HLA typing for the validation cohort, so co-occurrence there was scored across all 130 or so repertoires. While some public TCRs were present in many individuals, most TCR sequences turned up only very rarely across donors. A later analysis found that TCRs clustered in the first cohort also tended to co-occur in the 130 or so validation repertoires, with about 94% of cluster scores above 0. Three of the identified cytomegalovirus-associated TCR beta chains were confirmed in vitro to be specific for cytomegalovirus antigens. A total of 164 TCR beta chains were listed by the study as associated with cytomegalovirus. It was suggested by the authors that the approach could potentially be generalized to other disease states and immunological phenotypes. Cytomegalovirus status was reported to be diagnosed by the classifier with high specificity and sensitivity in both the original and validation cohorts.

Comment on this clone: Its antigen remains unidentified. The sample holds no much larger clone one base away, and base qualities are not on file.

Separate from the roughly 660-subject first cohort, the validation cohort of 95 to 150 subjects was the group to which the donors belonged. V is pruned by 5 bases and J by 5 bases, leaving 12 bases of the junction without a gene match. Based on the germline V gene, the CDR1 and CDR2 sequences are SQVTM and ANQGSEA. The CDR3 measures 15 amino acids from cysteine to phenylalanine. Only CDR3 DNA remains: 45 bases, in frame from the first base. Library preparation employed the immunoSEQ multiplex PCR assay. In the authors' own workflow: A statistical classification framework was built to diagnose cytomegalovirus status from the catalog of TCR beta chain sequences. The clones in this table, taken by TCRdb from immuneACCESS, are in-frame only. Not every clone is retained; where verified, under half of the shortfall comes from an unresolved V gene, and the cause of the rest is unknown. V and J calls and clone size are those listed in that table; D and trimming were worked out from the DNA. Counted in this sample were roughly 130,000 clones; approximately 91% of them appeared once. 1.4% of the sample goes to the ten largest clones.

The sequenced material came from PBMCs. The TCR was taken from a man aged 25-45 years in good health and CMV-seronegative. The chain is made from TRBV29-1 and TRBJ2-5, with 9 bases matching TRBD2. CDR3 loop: CSVMVRLAGLETQYF. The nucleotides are TGCAGCGTTATGGTACGGCTAGCGGGATTGGAGACCCAGTACTTC.